This TCR beta chain was identified in a study of breast tumors, draining lymph nodes, adjacent tissues. Germline CDR1 is MDHEN and CDR2 is SYDVKM. The CDR3 has 14 residues. V dropped 7 bases and J dropped 2 bases, with 11 bases sitting between them. This clonotype has just a few counts. The antigen is undetermined. TCRdb reanalysed the multiplex PCR reads using MiXCR and keeps one entry per CDR3 protein. Of about 150,000 distinct CDR3 sequences in the sample, around 24% were seen once. Study outcomes and limitations: Compared with lymph nodes, tumors were less diverse; compared with nontumor tissue, more.

Axillary draining lymph nodes of breast cancer patients supplied the node samples. This TCR came from a female donor with breast cancer. Some clones in this sample may be carry-over from other donors' samples. Source material: axillary lymph node tissue. This chain joins TRBV28 and TRBJ2-2; D remains unclear. CDR3 residues: CASTTRLNTGELFF. CDR3 DNA sequence: TGTGCCAGCACGACGAGACTTAACACCGGGGAGCTGTTTTTT.